This T cell receptor (beta chain) was identified during a study of shared clonotypes between healthy human individuals. Only one count was recorded for this clone. One end of the junction fails to match germline, which may point to a read error. CDR1 and CDR2 (germline): MNHNY, SVGAGI (reference sequence). The CDR3 consists of 14 residues. Spread over ten immunoSEQ deep assay plates, unsorted PBMC DNA underwent sequencing. Profiling relied on immunoSEQ multiplex PCR, and the TCRdb table lists in-frame clones only, not all of them. The sample has some 450,000 clones, 77% seen once. The sequence was collected from a woman between 40 and 55 years old in good health. Some clones in this sample may be carry-over from other donors' samples. The sample consisted of PBMCs. The V and J genes are TRBV6-6 and TRBJ2-3, with TRBD2 identical over 10 bases. The CDR3 loop reads CAIRPGLASDTQYF. Here the CDR3 DNA reads TGTGCCATACGACCGGGACTAGCGTCAGACACGCAGTATTTT.